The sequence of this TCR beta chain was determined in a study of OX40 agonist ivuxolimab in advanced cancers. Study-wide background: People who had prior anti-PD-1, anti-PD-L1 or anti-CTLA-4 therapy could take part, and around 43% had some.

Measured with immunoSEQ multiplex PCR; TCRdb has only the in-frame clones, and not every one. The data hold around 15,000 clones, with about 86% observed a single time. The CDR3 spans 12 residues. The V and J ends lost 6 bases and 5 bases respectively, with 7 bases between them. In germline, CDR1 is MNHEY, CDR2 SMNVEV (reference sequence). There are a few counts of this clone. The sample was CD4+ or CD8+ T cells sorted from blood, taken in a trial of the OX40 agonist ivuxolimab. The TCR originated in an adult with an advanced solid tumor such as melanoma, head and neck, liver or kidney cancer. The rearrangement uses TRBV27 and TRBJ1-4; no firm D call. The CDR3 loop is CASRRTNEKLFF. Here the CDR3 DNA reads TGTGCCAGCAGACGGACGAATGAAAAACTGTTTTTT.